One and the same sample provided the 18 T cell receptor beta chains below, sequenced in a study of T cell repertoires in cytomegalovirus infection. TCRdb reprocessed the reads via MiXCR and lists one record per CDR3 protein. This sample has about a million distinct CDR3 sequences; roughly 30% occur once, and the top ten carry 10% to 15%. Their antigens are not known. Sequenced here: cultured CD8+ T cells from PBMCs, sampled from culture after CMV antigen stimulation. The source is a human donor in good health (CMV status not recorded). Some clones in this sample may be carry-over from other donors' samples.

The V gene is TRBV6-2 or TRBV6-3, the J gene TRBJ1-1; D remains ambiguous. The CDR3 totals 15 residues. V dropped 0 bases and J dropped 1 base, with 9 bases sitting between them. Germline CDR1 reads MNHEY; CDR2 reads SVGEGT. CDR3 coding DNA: TGTGCCAGCAGTTACTCACGGGAGCCGAACACTGAAGCTTTCTTT. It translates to CASSYSREPNTEAFF.

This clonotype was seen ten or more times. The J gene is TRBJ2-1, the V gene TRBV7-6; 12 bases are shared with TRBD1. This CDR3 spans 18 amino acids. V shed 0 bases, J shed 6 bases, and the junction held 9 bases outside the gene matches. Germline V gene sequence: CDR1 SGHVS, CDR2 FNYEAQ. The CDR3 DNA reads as TGTGCCAGCAGCTTAGCCCGTCCGGGACAGGGGGCGGGCAATGAGCAGTTCTTC. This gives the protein CASSLARPGQGAGNEQFF. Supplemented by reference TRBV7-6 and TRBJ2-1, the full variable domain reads GAGVSQSPRYKVTKRGQDVALRCDPISGHVSLYWYRQALGQGPEFLTYFNYEAQQDKSGLPNDRFSAERPEGSISTLTIQRTEQRDSAMYRCASSLARPGQGAGNEQFFGPGTRLTVL.

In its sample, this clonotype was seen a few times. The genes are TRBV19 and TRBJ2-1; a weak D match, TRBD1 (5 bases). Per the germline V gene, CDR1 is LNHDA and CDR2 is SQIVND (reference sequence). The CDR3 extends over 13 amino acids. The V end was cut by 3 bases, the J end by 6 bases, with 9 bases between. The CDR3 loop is CASSMGQFNEQFF. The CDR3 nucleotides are TGTGCCAGTAGTATGGGGCAGTTCAATGAGCAGTTCTTC.

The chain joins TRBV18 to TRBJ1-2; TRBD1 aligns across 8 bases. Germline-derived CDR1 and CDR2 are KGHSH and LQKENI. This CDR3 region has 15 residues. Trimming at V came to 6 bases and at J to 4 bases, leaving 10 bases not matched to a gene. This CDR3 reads CASSLSDRAAYGYTF. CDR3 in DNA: TGTGCCAGCTCCCTGTCGGACAGGGCGGCCTATGGCTACACCTTC.

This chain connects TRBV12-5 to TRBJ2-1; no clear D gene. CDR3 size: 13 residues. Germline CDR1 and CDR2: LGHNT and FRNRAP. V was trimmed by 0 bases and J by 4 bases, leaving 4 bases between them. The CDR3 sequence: CASGLVGYNEQFF. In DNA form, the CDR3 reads TGTGCTAGTGGTTTGGTGGGGTACAATGAGCAGTTCTTC.

CDR3 protein: CASSAPDRDDTDTQYF. DNA of the CDR3: TGTGCCAGCAGCGCGCCGGACAGGGATGATACAGATACGCAGTATTTT. The V call is TRBV11-3, the J call TRBJ2-3; 8 bases fit TRBD1. This CDR3 is built from 16 residues. Per the germline V gene, CDR1 is SGHNT and CDR2 is YENEEA. The ends lost 5 bases at V and 3 bases at J; junction bases unmatched: 10.

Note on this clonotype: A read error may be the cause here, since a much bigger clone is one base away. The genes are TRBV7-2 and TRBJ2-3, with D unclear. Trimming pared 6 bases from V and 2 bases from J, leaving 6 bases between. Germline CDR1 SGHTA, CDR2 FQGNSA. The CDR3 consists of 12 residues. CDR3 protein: CASRHPTDTQYF. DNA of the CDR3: TGTGCCAGCAGACACCCCACAGATACGCAGTATTTT.

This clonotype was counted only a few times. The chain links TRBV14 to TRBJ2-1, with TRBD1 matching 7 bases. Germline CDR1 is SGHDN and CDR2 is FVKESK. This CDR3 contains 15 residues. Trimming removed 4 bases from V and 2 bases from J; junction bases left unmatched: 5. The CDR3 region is CASSRRDRAYNEQFF. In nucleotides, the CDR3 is TGTGCCAGCAGCCGCCGGGACAGAGCCTACAATGAGCAGTTCTTC.

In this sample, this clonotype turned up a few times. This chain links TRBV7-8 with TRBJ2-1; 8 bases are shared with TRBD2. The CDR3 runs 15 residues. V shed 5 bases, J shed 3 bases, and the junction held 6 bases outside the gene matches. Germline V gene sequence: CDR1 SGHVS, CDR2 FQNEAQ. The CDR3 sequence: CASSHTGGNYNEQFF. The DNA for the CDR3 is TGTGCCAGCAGCCACACGGGGGGGAACTACAATGAGCAGTTCTTC. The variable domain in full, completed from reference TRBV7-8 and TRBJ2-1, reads GAGVSQSPRYKVAKRGQDVALRCDPISGHVSLFWYQQALGQGPEFLTYFQNEAQLDKSGLPSDRFFAERPEGSVSTLKIQRTQQEDSAVYLCASSHTGGNYNEQFFGPGTRLTVL.

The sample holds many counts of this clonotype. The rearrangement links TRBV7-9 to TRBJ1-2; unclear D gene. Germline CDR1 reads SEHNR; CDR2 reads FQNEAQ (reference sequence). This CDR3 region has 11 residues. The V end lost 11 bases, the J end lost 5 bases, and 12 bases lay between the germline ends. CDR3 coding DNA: TGTGCCGCCCTCGGTGTTTATGGCTACACCTTC. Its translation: CAALGVYGYTF.

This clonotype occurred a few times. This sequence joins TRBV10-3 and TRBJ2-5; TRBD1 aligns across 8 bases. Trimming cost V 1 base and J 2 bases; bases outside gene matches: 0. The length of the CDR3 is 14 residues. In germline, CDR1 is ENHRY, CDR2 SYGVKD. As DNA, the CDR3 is TGTGCCATCAGTGAGTGGGACAGGCAAGAGACCCAGTACTTC. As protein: CAISEWDRQETQYF.

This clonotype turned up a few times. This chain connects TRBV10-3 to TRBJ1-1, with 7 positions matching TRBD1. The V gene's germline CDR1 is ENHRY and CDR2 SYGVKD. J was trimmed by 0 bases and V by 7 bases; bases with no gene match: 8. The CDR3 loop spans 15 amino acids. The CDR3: CAITPTGKMNTEAFF. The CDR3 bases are TGTGCCATCACCCCGACAGGGAAGATGAACACTGAAGCTTTCTTT.

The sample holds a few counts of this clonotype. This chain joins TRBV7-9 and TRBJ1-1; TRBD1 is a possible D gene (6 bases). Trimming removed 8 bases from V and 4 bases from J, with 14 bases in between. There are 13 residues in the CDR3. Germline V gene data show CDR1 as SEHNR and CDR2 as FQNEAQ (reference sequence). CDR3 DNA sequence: TGTGCCAGCCGGAGGGGGGGGGCCACTGAAGCTTTCTTT. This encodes CASRRGGATEAFF.

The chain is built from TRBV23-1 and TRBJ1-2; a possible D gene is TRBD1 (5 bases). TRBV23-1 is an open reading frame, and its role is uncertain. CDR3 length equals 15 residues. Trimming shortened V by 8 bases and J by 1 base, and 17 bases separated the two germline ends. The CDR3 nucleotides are TGCGCCAGCGGGGTTATCGACAGATATAACTATGGCTACACCTTC. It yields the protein CASGVIDRYNYGYTF.

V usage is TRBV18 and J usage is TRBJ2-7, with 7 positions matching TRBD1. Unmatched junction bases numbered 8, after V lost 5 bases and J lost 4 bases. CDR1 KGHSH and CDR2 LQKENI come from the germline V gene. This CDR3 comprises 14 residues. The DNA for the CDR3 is TGTGCCAGCTCAACCCGGGACAGCACTTACGAGCAGTACGTC. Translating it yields CASSTRDSTYEQYV.

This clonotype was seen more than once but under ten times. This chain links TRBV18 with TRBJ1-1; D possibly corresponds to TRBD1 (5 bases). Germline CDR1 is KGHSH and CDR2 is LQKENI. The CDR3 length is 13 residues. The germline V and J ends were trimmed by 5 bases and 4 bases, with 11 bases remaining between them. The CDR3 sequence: CASSGGYPTEAFF. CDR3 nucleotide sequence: TGTGCCAGCTCAGGGGGATACCCCACTGAAGCTTTCTTT.

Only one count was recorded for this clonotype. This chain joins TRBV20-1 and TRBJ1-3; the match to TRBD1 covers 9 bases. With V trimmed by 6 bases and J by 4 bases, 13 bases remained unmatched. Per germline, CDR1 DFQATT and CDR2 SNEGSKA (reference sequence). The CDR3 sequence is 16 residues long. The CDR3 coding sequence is TGCAGTGCGAGGGACGGGACAGGGCCTATCGGAAACACCATATATTTT. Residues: CSARDGTGPIGNTIYF.

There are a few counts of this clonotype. For the CDR3, the DNA is TGTGCCAGCAGTTCGGCTACCCGCAGGGGGGTCAACACTGAAGCTTTCTTT. Translation: CASSSATRRGVNTEAFF. The rearrangement joins TRBV28 to TRBJ1-1, with TRBD1 identical over 7 bases. This CDR3 is 17 amino acids long. The V gene end was trimmed by 4 bases and the J gene end by 2 bases; junction bases not matched to a gene: 13. Germline CDR1 reads MDHEN; CDR2 reads SYDVKM.